By proportion, the clone carrying this T cell receptor beta chain is medium-sized. Its antigen is not known. TCRdb re-called the multiplex PCR reads with MiXCR, one entry per CDR3 protein. The sample has 15,000 to 20,000 distinct CDR3 sequences, under 70% seen once; the top ten hold approximately 20%. The source of the sample is a study of breast tumors, draining lymph nodes, adjacent tissues. Findings and caveats of the study: Tumors had less TCR diversity than lymph nodes, more than nontumor tissue. Tumor T cell lymph node origin was a supported hypothesis, not proven. Compared with basal-like, luminal-like tumors shared significantly more repertoire with nontumor tissue.

Germline CDR1 MGHDK, CDR2 SYGVNS. CDR3 length: 14 residues. V was pared by 1 base and J by 6 bases, with 7 bases between. The chain uses TRBV25-1 and TRBJ1-6; D is ambiguous. The receptor was derived from a female donor with breast cancer. Some clones in this sample may be carry-over from other donors' samples. Sequences were obtained from tumor-adjacent breast tissue. This chain's CDR3 is CASSEWNSNSPLHF. The DNA for the CDR3 is TGTGCCAGCAGTGAATGGAATTCTAATTCACCCCTCCACTTT.